The clone carrying this T cell receptor (beta chain) was seen ten or more times. Its antigen is not identified. The data originate from a study of T cells in Graves' hyperthyroidism and ophthalmopathy. In the study overall: Blood from the periphery was taken at initial diagnosis, before any treatment. The study's findings and limits: Ophthalmopathy was identified by the model a median about 6.8 months ahead of onset. A model built on 13 V-J features separated ophthalmopathy from stable hyperthyroidism.

Each diagnosis drew on symptoms, thyroxine, TRAb, thyroid ultrasound and orbital computed tomography findings. TCR beta CDR3 sequences were amplified from RNA transcripts. When the TCR CDR3 underwent first-round RT-PCR, the HTBI primer set was used. TCRdb itself ran the multiplex PCR reads through MiXCR, one entry per CDR3 protein. Among about 350,000 distinct CDR3 sequences, approximately 15% were seen once, and the ten largest hold 20% to 25%. J lost 6 bases, V lost 5 bases, and 11 bases had no gene match. The CDR3 consists of 15 residues. Germline CDR1 is DFQATT and CDR2 is SNEGSKA (reference sequence).

Sequencing input: blood. The receptor was derived from a woman in her 30s with Graves' hyperthyroidism. V is TRBV20-1 and J is TRBJ2-1, with 9 bases identical to TRBD2. The CDR3 is CSAWGGASGVNEQFF. CDR3 DNA: TGCAGTGCTTGGGGGGGGGCTAGCGGGGTCAATGAGCAGTTCTTC.